A selection of T cell receptor beta chains follows, all from one sample in a study of pediatric ulcerative colitis. The method was immunoSEQ multiplex PCR; TCRdb's version includes in-frame clones alone and lacks a portion of them. The sample consists of approximately 40,000 clones, more than 70% of them appearing once. The sample consisted of gut tissue. These receptors were collected from a boy between 10 and 17 years old with moderate ulcerative colitis. Both conserved end residues are part of each CDR3. Fields, in order: clone size, D gene, J gene, V gene, CDR3 DNA, CDR3 protein. D genes are given only for firm matches. Expanded clones are given a class, and other clones once, few, many or no size at all.

NA,NA,TRBJ2-2,TRBV6-6,TGTGCCATCTACGTGGGGGGGGAGCTGTTTTTT,CAIYVGGELFF
NA,NA,TRBJ1-4,TRBV6-1,TGTGCCAGCAGAGCCAGGGATGTCGGGGAAAAACTGTTTTTT,CASRARDVGEKLFF
NA,NA,TRBJ2-5,TRBV13,TGTGCCAGCAGCTTAGTTGGTATCAGGTACTCCCAAGAGACCCAGTACTTC,CASSLVGIRYSQETQYF
NA,TRBD2,TRBJ2-2,TRBV7-9,TGTGCCAGCAGCTTAGGACTAGCGGGACTCACCGGGGAGCTGTTTTTT,CASSLGLAGLTGELFF
NA,NA,TRBJ2-7,TRBV6-6,TGTGCCAGCTCTCCGGGTGGCTCCTACGAGCAGTACTTC,CASSPGGSYEQYF
NA,NA,TRBJ1-2,TRBV7-6,TGTGCCAGCAGCCCACAGGACAGCCATGGCTACACCTTC,CASSPQDSHGYTF
few,NA,TRBJ1-2,TRBV18,TGTGCCAGCTCACCAACGGTGGGGGCTAACTATGGCTACACCTTC,CASSPTVGANYGYTF
NA,TRBD1,TRBJ2-1,TRBV11-2,TGTGCCAGCAGCTTCACAGGGGGTGGCTACAATGAGCAGTTCTTC,CASSFTGGGYNEQFF
NA,TRBD1,TRBJ1-1,TRBV6-6,TGTGCCAGCAGTTGGGTACAGGGGGTCCCTGAAGCTTTCTTT,CASSWVQGVPEAFF
NA,NA,TRBJ1-2,TRBV28,TGTGCCAGCAGTAAAACAGTCTATGGCTACACCTTC,CASSKTVYGYTF
few,TRBD1,TRBJ1-4,TRBV5-1,TGCGCCAGCAGCGCTCAACCGGGACAGACTAATGAAAAACTGTTTTTT,CASSAQPGQTNEKLFF
medium-sized,TRBD1,TRBJ1-2,TRBV4-1,TGCGCCAGCAGCCAAGTGAGTTCAGGGGGGGAAGGCTACACCTTC,CASSQVSSGGEGYTF
NA,NA,TRBJ1-5,TRBV7-8,TGTGCCAGCAGCAGGGTCGGCAATCAGCCCCAGCATTTT,CASSRVGNQPQHF
NA,TRBD2,TRBJ2-1,TRBV11-2,TGTGCCAGCAGCTTGAAAGCGGGGAACACTGAGCAGTTCTTC,CASSLKAGNTEQFF
NA,NA,TRBJ1-2,TRBV29-1,TGCAGCGTCGAACTGACCCGTCAGGGTTCGCTCTATGGCTACACCTTC,CSVELTRQGSLYGYTF
once,TRBD2,TRBJ2-1,TRBV2,TGTGCCAGCAGCGTTAGCGGGAGAGGTAATGAGCAGTTCTTC,CASSVSGRGNEQFF
NA,NA,TRBJ2-3,TRBV7-9,TGTGCCAGTCTGGGGTTCGCAGATACGCAGTATTTT,CASLGFADTQYF
NA,TRBD1,TRBJ1-4,TRBV4-1,TGCGCCAGCAGCCCCGGGACAGGGTGGGCGAATCTCGAAAAACTGTTTTTT,CASSPGTGWANLEKLFF
NA,TRBD1,TRBJ2-5,TRBV5-8,TGTGCCAGCAGCCCTGGCCGCGGGACAGGCCGAGGGGTGGCCCAGTACTTC,CASSPGRGTGRGVAQYF
NA,TRBD1,TRBJ1-6,TRBV5-1,TGCGCCAGCAGACCGGGACAGTTTAATTCACCCCTCCACTTT,CASRPGQFNSPLHF
NA,TRBD2,TRBJ2-5,TRBV5-1,TGCGCCAGCAGTCGGGAGGGAGAGACCCAGTACTTC,CASSREGETQYF
NA,TRBD2,TRBJ2-5,TRBV5-1,TGCGCCAGCAGCCCGGGGACTAGCGGGAGTTTAGTGGAGACCCAGTACTTC,CASSPGTSGSLVETQYF
NA,NA,TRBJ2-7,TRBV27,TGTGCCAGCAGTTTAATGACAGCAACTACCTACGAGCAGTACTTC,CASSLMTATTYEQYF
NA,NA,TRBJ1-2,TRBV6-5,TGTGCCAGCAGTGTAGGGGGGAATACGCGGGGCTACACCTTC,CASSVGGNTRGYTF
few,NA,TRBJ1-1,TRBV6-6,TGTGCCAGCAGTTACCTCCAAGGATCAATGAACACTGAAGCTTTCTTT,CASSYLQGSMNTEAFF
NA,TRBD1,TRBJ2-5,TRBV28,TGTGCCAGCAGTTTATCGGGGTACGGGACAGGGGGCTTAGGGACCCAGTACTTC,CASSLSGYGTGGLGTQYF
NA,NA,TRBJ2-3,TRBV4-1,TGCGCCAGCAGCCAATATCCCCAAACACTCCATTTT,CASSQYPQTLHF
NA,TRBD2,TRBJ2-5,TRBV30,TGTGCCTGGAGTTTGGGGACTAGCGGGATAGAGACCCAGTACTTC,CAWSLGTSGIETQYF
NA,NA,TRBJ2-3,TRBV5-1,TGCGCCAGCAGCTTAAGGATGGGAGATACGCAGTATTTT,CASSLRMGDTQYF
NA,TRBD1,TRBJ1-4,TRBV27,TGTGCCAGCGCCGAGGGGACAGACTTTGAAAAACTGTTTTTT,CASAEGTDFEKLFF
NA,TRBD2,TRBJ2-7,TRBV7-2,TGTGCCAGCAGCCGGACCCTAGCGGGGTTCTACGAGCAGTACTTC,CASSRTLAGFYEQYF
NA,NA,TRBJ2-1,TRBV19,TGTGCCACTTTGGGAGTCGGAAACAATGAGCAGTTCTTC,CATLGVGNNEQFF
NA,NA,TRBJ2-1,TRBV4-3,TGCGCCAGCAGCTTCATCGGGGGCGGGTCTAACAATGAGCAGTTCTTC,CASSFIGGGSNNEQFF
NA,TRBD1,TRBJ1-5,TRBV2,TGTGCCAGCAGTTGGACAGGGAGGGATCAGCCCCAGCATTTT,CASSWTGRDQPQHF
NA,NA,TRBJ2-5,TRBV5-4,TGTGCCAGCAGCTCCGGGACTGCTCAAGAGACCCAGTACTTC,CASSSGTAQETQYF
few,NA,TRBJ1-2,TRBV2,TGTGCCAGCAGTGAACAAGGACCCAACTATGGCTACACCTTC,CASSEQGPNYGYTF
NA,NA,TRBJ1-5,TRBV6-1,TGTGCCAGCAGTGACGGAGTATCCGTATCAGCGACCCAGCATTTT,CASSDGVSVSATQHF
few,TRBD2,TRBJ2-1,TRBV6-4,TGTGCCAGCAGTGCTGGACTAGCGGGCGATGAGCAGTTCTTC,CASSAGLAGDEQFF
NA,NA,TRBJ2-7,TRBV11-2,TGTGCCAGCAGCTTAGCCAGCGACGCCGACTACGAGCAGTACTTC,CASSLASDADYEQYF
once,NA,TRBJ1-4,TRBV4-3,TGCGCCAGCAGCCAAGTAAACGGCGGGGCCAGTTATGAAAAACTGTTTTTT,CASSQVNGGASYEKLFF
medium-sized,TRBD1,TRBJ1-2,TRBV28,TGTGCCAGCAGTTTATCGACAGGGGCCTATGGCTACACCTTC,CASSLSTGAYGYTF
once,NA,TRBJ2-7,TRBV4-1,TGCGCCAGCAGCCAAGAGATAGCCACAAAGAACGAGCAGTACTTC,CASSQEIATKNEQYF
NA,NA,TRBJ2-3,TRBV7-2,TGTGCCAGCAGCTTAGGGGTATACACAGATACGCAGTATTTT,CASSLGVYTDTQYF
NA,NA,TRBJ2-1,TRBV7-2,TGTGCCAGCAGCTCCCACCCCCGGGCGCTCTCCTACAATGAGCAGTTCTTC,CASSSHPRALSYNEQFF
NA,NA,TRBJ1-2,TRBV27,TGTGCCAGCAGTTTACGCGGACCGGACTATGGCTACACCTTC,CASSLRGPDYGYTF
few,NA,TRBJ2-1,TRBV7-9,TGTGCCAGCAGCCCCAGGGGGCGGACTAGCGAGTTCTTC,CASSPRGRTSEFF